The T cell receptor beta chain under discussion was sequenced for a study of a mutant IDH1 vaccine in newly diagnosed glioma. Study-wide context: Therapy received beforehand was radiotherapy, temozolomide, or both, with most patients given both. Study results and limitations: 80% to 95% of patients showed vaccine-induced immune responses across multiple MHC alleles.

Concerning this clone itself: Its target is not known.

Documented time point: week 47, end of study. Mutant IDH1 20-mer peptide, at 300 ug, made up each vaccine dose, with topical imiquimod. Donors had new IDH1-mutant astrocytomas of WHO grade 3 or 4 (ATRX-lost). Germline loops: CDR1 SGDLS, CDR2 YYNGEE. The CDR3 is made up of 14 amino acids. The ends were cut back, 4 bases at V and 3 bases at J, with 14 bases in the middle. Sequenced by immunoSEQ multiplex PCR; TCRdb stores in-frame clones only, minus some. The table shows about 94,000 clones, with roughly 89% occurring only once. The receptor was derived from a woman between 45 and 65 years old with glioma. The V call is TRBV9, the J call TRBJ2-7, with D possibly TRBD2 on 6 matching bases. The sample here was PBMCs, taken from a glioma patient whose treatment included an IDH1 peptide vaccine. In DNA, the CDR3 is TGTGCCAGCAGCCCCGGAGGGGCCCTCTACGAGCAGTACTTC. Translation: CASSPGGALYEQYF. Full variable domain (missing parts from reference TRBV9 and TRBJ2-7): DSGVTQTPKHLITATGQRVTLRCSPRSGDLSVYWYQQSLDQGLQFLIQYYNGEERAKGNILERFSAQQFPDLHSELNLSSLELGDSALYFCASSPGGALYEQYFGPGTRLTVT.